This T cell receptor beta chain derives from a study of OX40 agonist ivuxolimab in advanced cancers. Overall study context: Participants could have had prior anti-PD-1, anti-PD-L1 or anti-CTLA-4 therapy, and approximately 37% had some.

Findings of the study overall: Patients who responded partially at 0.1-3.0 mg/kg showed clonal expansion ranking among the lowest. CD4+ T cells averaged fewer expanded clones than CD8+ T cells.

Regarding this clone: Its antigen is unknown.

Some clones are missing from TCRdb's copy, which holds only in-frame ones; the method was immunoSEQ multiplex PCR. The sample records tens of thousands of clones, roughly 90% being singletons. The CDR3 is made up of 15 amino acids. Trimming removed 2 bases at V and 1 base at J, with 9 bases between. Germline assignment: CDR1 SGHRS and CDR2 YFSETQ. The V and J genes are TRBV5-1 and TRBJ2-2; D uncertain. This TCR derives from an adult with an advanced solid tumor such as melanoma, head and neck, liver or kidney cancer. Sequenced here: CD4+ or CD8+ T cells sorted from blood, sampled in a trial of the OX40 agonist ivuxolimab. CDR3: CASSFNGENTGELFF. The CDR3 nucleotides are TGCGCCAGCAGCTTCAATGGGGAGAACACCGGGGAGCTGTTTTTT.